The T cell receptor beta chain described here comes from a study of blood T cells in healthy people across ages. V gave up 4 bases and J gave up 6 bases, with 9 bases separating them. The CDR3 is 12 residues long. CDR1 LNHDA and CDR2 SQIVND come from the germline V gene (reference sequence). A second PCR of 7 to 11 cycles used a sample-barcoded 5' primer and a J-beta primer mix. TCRdb re-analysed the 5' RACE reads in MiXCR, keeping a single row per CDR3 protein. Altogether some 1,000,000 distinct CDR3 sequences are present, roughly a quarter being singletons, with the ten largest covering about 0.72%. This same sample was also taken into another study, of T cells of mothers and their children.

The clonotype originates from a girl aged 2-10 years in good health. The rearrangement joins TRBV19 to TRBJ1-2; D call uncertain. The specimen sequenced was blood. The CDR3 here is CASSTLAHGYTF. As DNA, the CDR3 is TGTGCCAGTAGTACATTAGCCCATGGCTACACCTTC.